This T cell receptor (beta chain) was captured in a study of T cell changes during pregnancy in multiple sclerosis. Profiled with immunoSEQ multiplex PCR; TCRdb holds only in-frame clones, not every one. The table includes some 17,000 clones, 84% detected once. The length of the CDR3 is 14 residues. V lost 1 base and J 4 bases, leaving 9 bases between the germline ends. Germline loops: CDR1 SEHNR, CDR2 FQNEAQ (reference sequence). In this sample, this clone turned up once. The genes are TRBV7-9 and TRBJ2-3; D is unresolved. The receptor comes from a female donor in good health, enrolled as a control in a pregnancy study. The source was CD8+ T cells from peripheral blood mononuclear cells, collected in the third trimester of pregnancy. The CDR3 DNA reads TGTGCCAGCAGCTTAGTGGTTAGTGCAGATACGCAGTATTTT. It is translated as CASSLVVSADTQYF.